The sequence of this TCR beta chain was determined in a study of OX40 agonist ivuxolimab in advanced cancers. The overall study: Mean age approximately 61 years, range about 23 to 80; approximately 80% male.

Trimming took off 7 bases at V and 4 bases at J, with 17 bases between the two ends. From germline, CDR1 is SGHRS and CDR2 YFSETQ. The CDR3 extends over 14 amino acids. Patients were excluded for autoimmune disease history or systemic immunosuppression. Study-level results: A proportion of nonresponders additionally exhibited low normalized T-cell clonal expansion.

Using immunoSEQ multiplex PCR, the repertoire was profiled, and TCRdb retains in-frame clones only, with some absent. The profile covers around 100,000 clones, with approximately 94% appearing a single time and around 2% taken by the ten largest. On this clone itself: The antigen remains unidentified.

This chain joins TRBV5-1 and TRBJ1-2; D unclear. The TCR sequence derives from an adult with an advanced solid tumor such as melanoma, head and neck, liver or kidney cancer. The source material was CD4+ or CD8+ T cells sorted from blood, sampled in a trial of the OX40 agonist ivuxolimab. The CDR3 nucleotides read TGCGCCAGCGCACCGGGCTCCGGTGGCTATGGCTACACCTTC. This translates into CASAPGSGGYGYTF.